This T cell receptor beta chain was identified during a study of OX40 agonist ivuxolimab in advanced cancers. Study context: The study gave patients intravenous ivuxolimab at 0.01 to 10 mg/kg every 2 weeks. Treatment received earlier with anti-PD-1, anti-PD-L1 or anti-CTLA-4 agents was allowed, and under 50% had some. Partial responses were seen in three patients, one with hepatocellular carcinoma and two with cutaneous melanoma.

The protocol was immunoSEQ multiplex PCR, while the TCRdb copy is restricted to in-frame clones and leaves out a portion. Of about 19,000 clones in the sample, approximately 74% were seen once. The CDR3 runs to 13 residues. With V trimmed by 2 bases and J by 7 bases, 6 bases remained unmatched. Germline V lookup: CDR1 GTSNPN, CDR2 SVGIG (reference sequence). This TCR came from an adult with an advanced solid tumor such as melanoma, head and neck, liver or kidney cancer. The genes are TRBV30 and TRBJ2-7; 9 nucleotides match TRBD2. Source: CD4+ or CD8+ T cells sorted from blood, taken in a trial of the OX40 agonist ivuxolimab. In nucleotides, the CDR3 is TGTGCCTGGAGTATTAGCGGGAGCCTGGAGCAGTACTTC. This codes for CAWSISGSLEQYF. Drawing the rest from reference TRBV30 and TRBJ2-7, the complete variable domain is SQTIHQWPATLVQPVGSPLSLECTVEGTSNPNLYWYRQAAGRGLQLLFYSVGIGQISSEVPQNLSASRPQDRQFILSSKKLLLSDSGFYLCAWSISGSLEQYFGPGTRLTVT.